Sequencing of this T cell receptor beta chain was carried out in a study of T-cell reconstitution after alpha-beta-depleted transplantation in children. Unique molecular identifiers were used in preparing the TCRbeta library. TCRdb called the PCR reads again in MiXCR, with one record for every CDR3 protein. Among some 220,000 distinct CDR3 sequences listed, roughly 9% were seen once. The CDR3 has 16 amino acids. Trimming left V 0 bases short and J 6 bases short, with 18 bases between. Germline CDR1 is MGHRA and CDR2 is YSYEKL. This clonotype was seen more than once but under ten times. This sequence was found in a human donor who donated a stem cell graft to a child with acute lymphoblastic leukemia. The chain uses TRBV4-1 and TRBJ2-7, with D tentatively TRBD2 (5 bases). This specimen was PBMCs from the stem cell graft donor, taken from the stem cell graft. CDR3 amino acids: CASSQDNSKRGSEQYF. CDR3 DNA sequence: TGCGCCAGCAGCCAAGATAATTCAAAACGGGGTTCCGAGCAGTACTTC.